What follows is one T cell receptor (beta chain) and its context. The antigen is undetermined. This entry is derived from a study of OX40 agonist ivuxolimab in advanced cancers. Study-level findings and limits: At 0.1 to 3.0 mg/kg, CD4+ and CD8+ blood T cells expanded clonally by week 6.

Some clones are missing from TCRdb's copy, which holds only in-frame ones; the method was immunoSEQ multiplex PCR. The profile shows approximately 44,000 clones, approximately 80% of them singletons. Germline CDR1 and CDR2: LNHDA and SQIVND (reference sequence). Deletions cut 3 bases from V and 1 base from J, with 9 bases between. This CDR3 has 15 residues. The sample in question was CD4+ or CD8+ T cells sorted from blood, obtained in a trial of the OX40 agonist ivuxolimab. The V and J genes are TRBV19 and TRBJ2-2; D possibly corresponds to TRBD1 (7 bases). This TCR was sampled from an adult with an advanced solid tumor such as melanoma, head and neck, liver or kidney cancer. As DNA, the CDR3 is TGTGCCAGTAGTATGCAGGGGGGGAACACCGGGGAGCTGTTTTTT. It specifies CASSMQGGNTGELFF. Full variable domain (missing parts from reference TRBV19 and TRBJ2-2): DGGITQSPKYLFRKEGQNVTLSCEQNLNHDAMYWYRQDPGQGLRLIYYSQIVNDFQKGDIAEGYSVSREKKESFPLTVTSAQKNPTAFYLCASSMQGGNTGELFFGEGSRLTVL.